The 24 T cell receptor beta chains in this list originate from one sample, sequenced in a study of shared clonotypes between healthy human individuals. The protocol was immunoSEQ multiplex PCR, while the TCRdb copy is restricted to in-frame clones and leaves out a portion. The data show approximately 500,000 clones, 95% to 97% seen once. The sample consisted of naive CD4+ T cells sorted from blood. Subset denoted: CD45RA+ positively selected. Every receptor here comes from a woman in her twenties or thirties in good health.

The gene calls are TRBV19 and TRBJ1-5; D is ambiguous. This CDR3 has 16 residues. From germline, CDR1 is LNHDA and CDR2 SQIVND (reference sequence). Trimming cost V 2 bases and J 4 bases, with 15 bases left between them. CDR3 DNA: TGTGCCAGTAGTATAAGCCATCCTGGGAGTAATCAGCCCCAGCATTTT. This translates into CASSISHPGSNQPQHF.

The rearrangement uses TRBV5-1 and TRBJ2-7, with TRBD2 as a possible D gene (6 bases). V was pared by 4 bases and J by 0 bases, with 14 bases between. Germline V gene sequence: CDR1 SGHRS, CDR2 YFSETQ. The CDR3 is 15 residues long. The chain's CDR3 is CASSRTGTASYEQYF. In DNA form, the CDR3 reads TGCGCCAGCAGCCGGACCGGGACTGCCTCCTACGAGCAGTACTTC.

The V gene is TRBV5-1, the J gene TRBJ2-5, with D perhaps being TRBD1 or TRBD2 (5 bases each). With the DNA end fitting TRBJ2-7 better, the J assignment may be wrong. CDR3 length: 15 residues. Per germline, CDR1 SGHRS and CDR2 YFSETQ. The CDR3 loop reads CASSASGTGSYEQYF. In nucleotides, the CDR3 is TGCGCCAGCAGCGCCTCCGGGACCGGGTCCTACGAGCAGTACTTC.

The rearrangement uses TRBV6-5 and TRBJ1-6, with 7 bases that match TRBD1. Germline trimming cut 5 bases from V and 4 bases from J; bases unmatched to any gene: 5. The CDR3 consists of 15 residues. The germline V gene encodes CDR1 MNHEY and CDR2 SVGAGI. DNA of the CDR3: TGTGCCAGCAGTCCCCAGGGGGGTTATAATTCACCCCTCCACTTT. Its protein is CASSPQGGYNSPLHF.

The rearrangement links TRBV11-2 to TRBJ1-5; D is perhaps TRBD1 (5 bases). The V and J ends lost 6 bases and 1 base respectively, with 13 bases between them. Germline V gene lookup returns CDR1 SGHAT and CDR2 FQNNGV. CDR3 length: 15 residues. CDR3 protein: CASRAGPLSNQPQHF. DNA for the CDR3: TGTGCCAGCAGAGCGGGGCCGCTAAGCAATCAGCCCCAGCATTTT.

V gene TRBV4-1 combines with J gene TRBJ2-1; maybe TRBD2 (5 bases). CDR1 and CDR2 (germline): MGHRA, YSYEKL. This CDR3 is 16 amino acids long. Trimming took 1 base from V and 0 from J, leaving 10 bases between them. This CDR3 reads CASSQGADPSYNEQFF. CDR3 nucleotide sequence: TGCGCCAGCAGCCAAGGAGCGGACCCCTCCTACAATGAGCAGTTCTTC.

The chain carries TRBV5-3 and TRBJ1-1; no reliable D call. TRBV5-3 is an open reading frame, and its role is uncertain. CDR3 length equals 13 residues. Trimming took off 8 bases at V and 6 bases at J, with 17 bases between the two ends. The DNA for the CDR3 is TGTGCCAGCATATTCGGCAGGACCCCTGAAGCTTTCTTT. It is translated as CASIFGRTPEAFF.

The chain combines TRBV7-9 with TRBJ1-4; no definite D call. Trimming pared 3 bases from V and 3 bases from J, leaving 11 bases between. Germline values: CDR1 SEHNR, CDR2 FQNEAQ (reference sequence). The CDR3 covers 15 residues. DNA for the CDR3: TGTGCCAGCAGCTTCGGCGGGCGGGCTAATGAAAAACTGTTTTTT. It specifies CASSFGGRANEKLFF. The entire variable domain, with the rest obtained from reference TRBV7-9 and TRBJ1-4, is as follows: DTGVSQNPRHKITKRGQNVTFRCDPISEHNRLYWYRQTLGQGPEFLTYFQNEAQLEKSRLLSDRFSAERPKGSFSTLEIQRTEQGDSAMYLCASSFGGRANEKLFFGSGTQLSVL.

The V call is TRBV28, the J call TRBJ2-3; 11 nucleotides line up with TRBD2. The J segment lost 0 bases and the V segment lost 5 bases, leaving 16 bases of the junction unmatched. Germline assignment: CDR1 MDHEN and CDR2 SYDVKM. The CDR3 extends over 20 amino acids. CDR3 amino acids: CASSIRFSGRARPSTDTQYF. Written as DNA, the CDR3 is TGTGCCAGCAGTATTCGGTTTAGCGGGAGGGCCAGACCTAGCACAGATACGCAGTATTTT.

The gene calls are TRBV6-1 and TRBJ1-5; perhaps TRBD1 as D (5 bases). Trimming shortened V by 2 bases and J by 3 bases, and 11 bases separated the two germline ends. CDR3 size: 15 residues. Germline CDR1 reads MNHNS; CDR2 reads SASEGT. This CDR3 is CASSERGGTNQPQHF. The CDR3 DNA reads TGTGCCAGCAGTGAAAGGGGCGGGACCAATCAGCCCCAGCATTTT.

The V gene is TRBV15, the J gene TRBJ2-2; 7 bases fit TRBD2. V lost 0 bases, J lost 5 bases, and 6 bases stayed unmatched. In germline, CDR1 is LNHNV, CDR2 YYDKDF (reference sequence). The CDR3 covers 16 residues. The DNA of the CDR3 is TGTGCCACCAGCAGAGATCTAACTAGCGTGACCGGGGAGCTGTTTTTT. The encoded protein is CATSRDLTSVTGELFF.

In DNA, the CDR3 is TGTGCCAGCAGTGACTTGGGGGACTACCAAGAGACCCAGTACTTC. Its protein is CASSDLGDYQETQYF. The J gene is TRBJ2-5, the V gene TRBV6-4, with a weak D call TRBD2 (6 bases). V dropped 1 base and J dropped 0 bases, with 9 bases sitting between them. Per germline, CDR1 MRHNA and CDR2 SNTAGT. The CDR3 extends over 15 amino acids.

Of note for this clone: Distinct nucleotide sequences in the sample also encode this CDR3. The chain couples TRBV7-2 to TRBJ2-5; D not certain. The germline CDR1 and CDR2 sequences are SGHTA and FQGNSA. The V end lost 1 base, the J end lost 4 bases, and 10 bases lay between the germline ends. This CDR3 is 14 amino acids long. This CDR3 reads CASSLGGGGETQYF. The CDR3 DNA reads as TGTGCCAGCAGCTTAGGAGGTGGTGGAGAGACCCAGTACTTC. Full variable domain (remainder filled in from reference TRBV7-2 and TRBJ2-5): GAGVSQSPSNKVTEKGKDVELRCDPISGHTALYWYRQSLGQGLEFLIYFQGNSAPDKSGLPSDRFSAERTGGSVSTLTIQRTQQEDSAVYLCASSLGGGGETQYFGPGTRLLVL.

The rearrangement uses TRBV28 and TRBJ2-7; D is possibly TRBD2 (6 bases). The CDR3 loop spans 13 amino acids. V lost 4 bases and J 3 bases, leaving 10 bases between the germline ends. The germline gives CDR1 MDHEN, CDR2 SYDVKM. The CDR3 reads CASSSGVLYEQYF. As DNA, the CDR3 is TGTGCCAGCAGTTCGGGAGTACTCTACGAGCAGTACTTC.

The genes are TRBV18 and TRBJ2-6, with D unresolved. The V gene lost 2 bases and the J gene lost 1 base, with 6 bases spanning the gap. Germline V gene data show CDR1 as KGHSH and CDR2 as LQKENI. This CDR3 comprises 15 residues. The chain's CDR3 is CASSPNGSGANVLTF. The CDR3 DNA follows: TGTGCCAGCTCACCAAATGGGTCTGGGGCCAACGTCCTGACTTTC.

V and J are TRBV10-3 and TRBJ1-3; 7 nucleotides agree with TRBD1. The V gene end was trimmed by 9 bases and the J gene end by 0 bases; junction bases not matched to a gene: 5. Germline V gives CDR1 ENHRY, CDR2 SYGVKD. The CDR3 length is 14 residues. The CDR3 loop is CAIGTASSGNTIYF. The CDR3 nucleotides read TGTGCCATAGGGACAGCGAGCTCTGGAAACACCATATATTTT.

The chain couples TRBV27 to TRBJ2-7; TRBD2 matches 9 bases. The CDR3 is 15 residues long. Losses at the gene ends were 4 bases for V and 6 bases for J; bases not matched to a gene: 10. In germline, CDR1 is MNHEY, CDR2 SMNVEV (reference sequence). Here the CDR3 DNA reads TGTGCCAGCAGTTCCCGTCGGAGCGGGAGGATCGAGCAGTACTTC. Protein product: CASSSRRSGRIEQYF.

About this clone: The same CDR3 also results from other DNA sequences found in this sample. The chain couples TRBV5-1 to TRBJ2-7; D is undetermined. Germline V gene data show CDR1 as SGHRS and CDR2 as YFSETQ. This CDR3 has 11 residues. V was cut by 0 bases and J by 5 bases, with 3 bases left in between. The CDR3, as DNA: TGCGCCAGCAGCTTGGAAGACGAGCAGTACTTC. This gives the protein CASSLEDEQYF.

The CDR3, as DNA: TGTGCCACCAGTAAGGAGGGACGGAACACTGAAGCTTTCTTT. The encoded protein is CATSKEGRNTEAFF. This chain joins TRBV15 and TRBJ1-1; perhaps TRBD1 as D (5 bases). Trimming took 6 bases from V and 1 from J, leaving 12 bases between them. Germline loops: CDR1 LNHNV, CDR2 YYDKDF (reference sequence). This CDR3 contains 14 residues.

V usage is TRBV28 and J usage is TRBJ2-7; TRBD2 matches 13 bases. The CDR3 has 15 residues. Germline assignment: CDR1 MDHEN and CDR2 SYDVKM. Germline trimming cut 10 bases from V and 3 bases from J; bases unmatched to any gene: 9. DNA of the CDR3: TGTGCCACCCTATCACTAGCGGGAGGGATCTACGAGCAGTACTTC. It encodes CATLSLAGGIYEQYF.

This rearrangement joins TRBV28 to TRBJ2-3; D uncertain. CDR1 is MDHEN, CDR2 SYDVKM, per germline. V lost 2 bases and J 2 bases, leaving 8 bases between the germline ends. This CDR3 comprises 14 residues. CDR3 residues: CASSLPIPTDTQYF. CDR3 coding DNA: TGTGCCAGCAGTTTACCGATCCCCACAGATACGCAGTATTTT.

The chain recombines TRBV27 with TRBJ2-5; no definite D call. Germline CDR1 and CDR2: MNHEY and SMNVEV (reference sequence). V dropped 3 bases and J dropped 2 bases, with 10 bases sitting between them. There are 14 residues in the CDR3. The CDR3 DNA sequence: TGTGCCAGCAGTTTTGCTGTCTCTCAAGAGACCCAGTACTTC. Translation gives CASSFAVSQETQYF.

The gene calls are TRBV28 and TRBJ1-5; D ambiguous. Germline values: CDR1 MDHEN, CDR2 SYDVKM. V shed 1 base and J shed 8 bases, with 12 bases lying between them. This CDR3 spans 14 amino acids. The CDR3 DNA sequence: TGTGCCAGCAGTTTATCGGGGAAAGGTAAGCCCCAGCATTTT. Protein sequence: CASSLSGKGKPQHF.

This chain joins TRBV7-2 and TRBJ1-4, with D possibly matching TRBD1 (5 bases). This CDR3 comprises 15 residues. The V and J ends lost 4 bases and 0 bases respectively, with 9 bases between them. Germline V gives CDR1 SGHTA, CDR2 FQGNSA. CDR3 in DNA: TGTGCCAGCAGCTCTGACAGCGCAACTAATGAAAAACTGTTTTTT. Translated: CASSSDSATNEKLFF.